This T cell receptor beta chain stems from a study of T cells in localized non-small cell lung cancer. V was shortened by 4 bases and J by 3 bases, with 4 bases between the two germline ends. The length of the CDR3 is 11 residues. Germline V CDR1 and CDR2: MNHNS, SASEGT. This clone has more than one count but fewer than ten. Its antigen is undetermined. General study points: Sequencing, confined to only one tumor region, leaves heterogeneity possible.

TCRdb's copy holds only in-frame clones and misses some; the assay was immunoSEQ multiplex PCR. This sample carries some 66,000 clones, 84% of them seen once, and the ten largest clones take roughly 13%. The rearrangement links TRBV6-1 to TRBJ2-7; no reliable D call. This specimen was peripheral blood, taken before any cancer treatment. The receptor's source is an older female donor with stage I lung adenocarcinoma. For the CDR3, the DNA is TGTGCCAGCAGTGGGCACTACGAGCAGTACTTC. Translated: CASSGHYEQYF.